These 12 T cell receptor beta chains originate from one sample sequenced in a study of shared clonotypes between healthy human individuals. Generated by immunoSEQ multiplex PCR, the TCRdb table keeps only in-frame clones and is missing some. The repertoire has approximately 1.5 million clones, roughly 98.5% of them found once; the top ten carry around 0.38%. The sequencing input was naive CD4+ T cells sorted from blood. Noted subset: CD45RA+ positively selected. The receptors come from a man aged 25-45 years in good health.

The chain recombines TRBV10-2 with TRBJ2-7; D is undetermined. The germline gives CDR1 WSHSY, CDR2 SAAADI. The CDR3 has 13 residues. V dropped 4 bases and J dropped 2 bases, with 9 bases sitting between them. The CDR3 DNA reads TGCGCCAGCAGTGCGTACGTAGCCTACGAGCAGTACTTC. This codes for CASSAYVAYEQYF.

This chain uses TRBV2 with TRBJ2-1, with a weak D call TRBD1 (6 bases). The CDR3 runs 16 residues. Germline values: CDR1 SNHLY, CDR2 FYNNEI. V was cut by 6 bases and J by 0 bases, with 15 bases left in between. The CDR3 DNA reads as TGTGCCAGCAGCCTACGGACAGCCAGCTCCTACAATGAGCAGTTCTTC. Translated: CASSLRTASSYNEQFF. Together with reference TRBV2 and TRBJ2-1, the CDR3 gives the full variable domain: EPEVTQTPSHQVTQMGQEVILRCVPISNHLYFYWYRQILGQKVEFLVSFYNNEISEKSEIFDDQFSVERPDGSNFTLKIRSTKLEDSAMYFCASSLRTASSYNEQFFGPGTRLTVL.

V and J are TRBV18 and TRBJ2-7; D ambiguous. Germline CDR1 and CDR2: KGHSH and LQKENI. Trimming removed 2 bases from V and 3 bases from J, with 8 bases in between. The CDR3 sequence is 13 residues long. Here the CDR3 reads CASSPNSRYEQYF. CDR3 bases: TGTGCCAGCTCACCAAATAGTCGCTACGAGCAGTACTTC.

This chain joins TRBV5-1 and TRBJ1-1; perhaps TRBD1 as D (6 bases). This CDR3 has 17 amino acids. Germline V gene lookup returns CDR1 SGHRS and CDR2 YFSETQ. Between the trimmed V and J ends, which lost 0 bases and 0 bases, there was a span of 15 bases. The CDR3 sequence: CASSLAVGANLNTEAFF. The CDR3 coding sequence is TGCGCCAGCAGCTTGGCCGTGGGGGCTAATCTGAACACTGAAGCTTTCTTT.

The chain carries TRBV18 and TRBJ1-4; possible D gene TRBD1, 5 bases. V gave up 3 bases and J gave up 4 bases, with 15 bases separating them. Germline V gives CDR1 KGHSH, CDR2 LQKENI. The CDR3 has 16 amino acids. CDR3 amino acids: CASSPREGASNEKLFF. In DNA form, the CDR3 reads TGTGCCAGCTCACCGAGGGAAGGGGCGAGTAATGAAAAACTGTTTTTT.

This chain links TRBV5-1 with TRBJ1-1, with a tentative D call TRBD1 (6 bases). The CDR3 sequence is 16 residues long. Trimming removed 7 bases at V and 1 base at J, with 20 bases between. Germline loops: CDR1 SGHRS, CDR2 YFSETQ. The CDR3 sequence: CASRRGGINENTEAFF. DNA of the CDR3: TGCGCCAGCCGACGCGGGGGCATTAATGAGAACACTGAAGCTTTCTTT.

The V gene is TRBV7-6, the J gene TRBJ2-1, with TRBD2 identical over 13 bases. Germline CDR1 reads SGHVS; CDR2 reads FNYEAQ. This CDR3 is built from 16 residues. Germline trimming cut 1 base from V and 9 bases from J; bases unmatched to any gene: 6. CDR3 protein: CASSLGTSGSNGEQFF. The CDR3 region has the DNA TGTGCCAGCAGCTTAGGGACTAGCGGGAGTAACGGTGAGCAGTTCTTC. Full variable domain (rest looked up from reference TRBV7-6 and TRBJ2-1): GAGVSQSPRYKVTKRGQDVALRCDPISGHVSLYWYRQALGQGPEFLTYFNYEAQQDKSGLPNDRFSAERPEGSISTLTIQRTEQRDSAMYRCASSLGTSGSNGEQFFGPGTRLTVL.

Regarding this clone: Other DNA sequences within the sample encode an identical CDR3. CDR3 loop: CASSLTSGDEQFF. The CDR3, as DNA: TGCGCCAGCAGCTTAACTAGTGGTGATGAGCAGTTCTTC. This sequence joins TRBV5-1 and TRBJ2-1, with D maybe TRBD2 (5 bases). This CDR3 is 13 amino acids long. Looked up from germline, CDR1 is SGHRS and CDR2 is YFSETQ. V lost 2 bases and J 8 bases, leaving 11 bases between the germline ends.

The gene calls are TRBV29-1 and TRBJ2-7; D is ambiguous. V was pared by 4 bases and J by 0 bases, with 10 bases between. The germline V gene encodes CDR1 SQVTM and CDR2 ANQGSEA. The CDR3 length is 13 residues. CDR3 amino acids: CSVAVASSYEQYF. CDR3 bases: TGCAGCGTTGCGGTGGCGAGCTCCTACGAGCAGTACTTC.

The chain uses TRBV14 and TRBJ1-3; D unresolved. This CDR3 contains 16 residues. CDR1 is SGHDN, CDR2 FVKESK, per germline. With 4 bases removed from V and 3 bases from J, the gap between germline ends came to 16 bases. The CDR3 is CASSPLGRVFGNTIYF. The DNA for the CDR3 is TGTGCCAGCAGCCCCCTCGGACGCGTCTTTGGAAACACCATATATTTT.

The sample holds one count of this clone. V usage is TRBV6-5 and J usage is TRBJ2-3; no clear D. Trimming took off 0 bases at V and 1 base at J, with 5 bases between the two ends. Germline lookup yields CDR1 MNHEY and CDR2 SVGAGI. This CDR3 comprises 14 residues. The CDR3 DNA reads TGTGCCAGCAGTTACTCTTGGGGCACAGATACGCAGTATTTT. Encoded protein: CASSYSWGTDTQYF.

The rearrangement links TRBV14 to TRBJ2-2; no reliable D call. Trimming cost V 6 bases and J 3 bases, with 8 bases left between them. The V gene's germline CDR1 is SGHDN and CDR2 FVKESK. The CDR3 totals 13 residues. CDR3 in amino acids: CASSWGHTGELFF. The CDR3 DNA sequence: TGTGCCAGCAGTTGGGGTCACACCGGGGAGCTGTTTTTT.